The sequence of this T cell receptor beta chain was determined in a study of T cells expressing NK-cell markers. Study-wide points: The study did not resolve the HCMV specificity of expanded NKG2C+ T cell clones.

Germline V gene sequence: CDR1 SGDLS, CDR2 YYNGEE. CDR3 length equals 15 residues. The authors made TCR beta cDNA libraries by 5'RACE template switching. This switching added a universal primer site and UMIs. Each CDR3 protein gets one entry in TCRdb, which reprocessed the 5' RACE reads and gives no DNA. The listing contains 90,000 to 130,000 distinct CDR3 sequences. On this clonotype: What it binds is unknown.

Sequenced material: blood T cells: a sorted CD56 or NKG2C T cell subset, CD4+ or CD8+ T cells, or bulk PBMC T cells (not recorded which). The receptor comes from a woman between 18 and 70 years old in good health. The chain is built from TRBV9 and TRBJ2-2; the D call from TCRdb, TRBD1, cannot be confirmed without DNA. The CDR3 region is CASSPPGTASGELFF. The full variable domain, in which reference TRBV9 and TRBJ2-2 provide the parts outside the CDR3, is DSGVTQTPKHLITATGQRVTLRCSPRSGDLSVYWYQQSLDQGLQFLIQYYNGEERAKGNILERFSAQQFPDLHSELNLSSLELGDSALYFCASSPPGTASGELFFGEGSRLTVL.